Below, 30 T cell receptor beta chains from the same sample are listed, as sequenced in a study of technical replicates of blood from several donors. The protocol was immunoSEQ multiplex PCR, while the TCRdb copy is restricted to in-frame clones and leaves out a portion. The profile shows 80,000 or so clones, almost 99% of them singletons. Sequencing was carried out using T cells isolated from PBMCs. The source is a human donor in good health.

The rearrangement links TRBV7-2 to TRBJ2-7; possibly TRBD1 for D (5 bases). Germline V gives CDR1 SGHTA, CDR2 FQGNSA. This CDR3 is built from 15 residues. Trimming took off 5 bases at V and 7 bases at J, with 21 bases between the two ends. Here the CDR3 reads CASSHRPAGFGEQYF. The DNA for the CDR3 is TGTGCCAGCAGCCACCGACCCGCAGGGTTCGGTGAGCAGTACTTC.

The rearrangement links TRBV2 to TRBJ2-6; TRBD2 matches 13 bases. V was clipped by 9 bases and J by 2 bases; unmatched bases: 1. The CDR3 length is 15 residues. In germline, CDR1 is SNHLY, CDR2 FYNNEI. The CDR3 protein is CARLAGGPGANVLTF. CDR3 coding DNA: TGTGCCAGACTAGCGGGAGGGCCTGGGGCCAACGTCCTGACTTTC.

The gene calls are TRBV5-4 and TRBJ2-7; a weak D match, TRBD1 (6 bases). The length of the CDR3 is 14 residues. V was trimmed by 3 bases and J by 3 bases, leaving 13 bases between them. Germline CDR1 is SGHNT and CDR2 is YYREEE (reference sequence). CDR3 DNA: TGTGCCAGCAGCTCGAAAGGACAGCTCTACGAGCAGTACTTC. Its translation: CASSSKGQLYEQYF.

The gene calls are TRBV9 and TRBJ1-5, with D possibly TRBD1 on 5 matching bases. The V end lost 5 bases, the J end lost 4 bases, and 10 bases lay between the germline ends. CDR1 and CDR2 (germline): SGDLS, YYNGEE. The CDR3 extends over 13 amino acids. This CDR3 is CASSMGLNQPQHF. Here the CDR3 DNA reads TGTGCCAGCAGTATGGGGCTAAATCAGCCCCAGCATTTT.

The chain uses TRBV6-5 and TRBJ1-4; D uncertain. Trimming removed 2 bases from V and 0 bases from J, with 4 bases in between. The germline CDR1 and CDR2 sequences are MNHEY and SVGAGI. This CDR3 region has 14 residues. The CDR3 sequence: CASSYHATNEKLFF. CDR3 in DNA: TGTGCCAGCAGTTACCATGCAACTAATGAAAAACTGTTTTTT.

The chain carries TRBV7-9 and TRBJ1-2; the match to TRBD1 covers 8 bases. The V gene end was trimmed by 6 bases and the J gene end by 9 bases; junction bases not matched to a gene: 6. Germline CDR1 SEHNR, CDR2 FQNEAQ (reference sequence). The CDR3 is 12 amino acids. CDR3 region: CASRQTGESYTF. CDR3 coding DNA: TGTGCCAGCAGACAGACAGGGGAAAGCTACACCTTC.

This rearrangement joins TRBV6-5 to TRBJ2-7; possible D gene TRBD2, 6 bases. The V gene's germline CDR1 is MNHEY and CDR2 SVGAGI. V was shortened by 4 bases and J by 2 bases, with 15 bases between the two germline ends. The CDR3 extends over 15 amino acids. CDR3 sequence (DNA): TGTGCCAGCAGTTCGGGAGCAACTATTACCTACGAGCAGTACTTC. Translation: CASSSGATITYEQYF.

The chain carries TRBV28 and TRBJ2-7; 7 nucleotides match TRBD1. Germline-derived CDR1 and CDR2 are MDHEN and SYDVKM. With 6 bases clipped from V and 2 bases from J, the junction kept 4 bases outside the gene matches. The CDR3 spans 13 residues. The CDR3 sequence: CASREGTAYEQYF. Written as DNA, the CDR3 is TGTGCCAGCAGGGAAGGGACAGCCTACGAGCAGTACTTC.

V is TRBV6-5 and J is TRBJ2-7; D might be TRBD2 (6 bases). V lost 4 bases to trimming and J lost 5 bases, with 12 bases between them. Germline CDR1 reads MNHEY; CDR2 reads SVGAGI. The CDR3 covers 13 residues. The CDR3 DNA sequence: TGTGCCAGCAGTTCCGTGACTAGTCACGAGCAGTACTTC. As protein: CASSSVTSHEQYF.

This chain uses TRBV7-9 with TRBJ2-7; 7 nucleotides line up with TRBD2. Trimming took 4 bases from V and 3 from J; bases not matched to a gene: 9. CDR1 and CDR2 from the germline V gene are SEHNR and FQNEAQ (reference sequence). This CDR3 has 15 residues. CDR3 residues: CASSSISGIGYEQYF. In DNA, the CDR3 is TGTGCCAGCAGCTCTATAAGCGGGATCGGCTACGAGCAGTACTTC.

V usage is TRBV13 and J usage is TRBJ2-1, with TRBD1 matching 11 bases. With V trimmed by 6 bases and J by 8 bases, 6 bases remained unmatched. CDR1 and CDR2 from the germline V gene are PRHDT and FYEKMQ (reference sequence). There are 14 residues in the CDR3. For the CDR3, the DNA is TGTGCCAGCAGTTTTGGGACAGGGGGATATGAGCAGTTCTTC. It encodes CASSFGTGGYEQFF.

The CDR3 region has the DNA TGTGCCAGCAGCTTGCCCCTTGAGGGTTACAATGAGCAGTTCTTC. This sequence encodes CASSLPLEGYNEQFF. The chain couples TRBV5-4 to TRBJ2-1, with D tentatively TRBD2 (5 bases). CDR1 and CDR2 (germline): SGHNT, YYREEE (reference sequence). The CDR3 spans 15 residues. The ends were cut back, 1 base at V and 4 bases at J, with 12 bases in the middle.

The CDR3 protein is CASSGPGQNTIQAFF. DNA for the CDR3: TGTGCCAGCAGCGGTCCGGGACAGAATACAATCCAAGCTTTCTTT. The chain links TRBV5-4 to TRBJ1-1; 7 bases agree with TRBD1. Losses at the gene ends were 4 bases for V and 9 bases for J; bases not matched to a gene: 15. There are 15 residues in the CDR3. Germline-derived CDR1 and CDR2 are SGHNT and YYREEE (reference sequence).

V and J are TRBV30 and TRBJ1-2, with D unclear. Germline-derived CDR1 and CDR2 are GTSNPN and SVGIG (reference sequence). The CDR3 runs to 13 residues. V dropped 3 bases and J dropped 2 bases, with 10 bases sitting between them. The CDR3 bases are TGTGCCTGGAGCCCCATACTGAACTATGGCTACACCTTC. Protein product: CAWSPILNYGYTF.

The CDR3 here is CASSLAGGIYNEQFF. CDR3 nucleotides: TGTGCCAGCAGCTTGGCGGGAGGGATCTACAATGAGCAGTTCTTC. V gene TRBV5-4 combines with J gene TRBJ2-1, with 8 bases aligning to TRBD2. CDR3 length: 15 residues. In germline, CDR1 is SGHNT, CDR2 YYREEE (reference sequence). J lost 3 bases, V lost 0 bases, and 2 bases had no gene match.

The chain links TRBV2 to TRBJ1-2, with D unclear. CDR3 length: 14 residues. Trimming stripped 8 bases from V and 4 bases from J, with 17 bases between. Germline V gives CDR1 SNHLY, CDR2 FYNNEI. CDR3 sequence: CASGIPWETYGYTF. CDR3 coding DNA: TGTGCCAGCGGGATTCCCTGGGAGACCTATGGCTACACCTTC.

DNA for the CDR3: TGTGCCAGTAGCCGGGACAGGGGGGTCTACGAGCAGTACTTC. The encoded protein is CASSRDRGVYEQYF. V is TRBV19 and J is TRBJ2-7; the match to TRBD1 covers 11 bases. The CDR3 has 14 amino acids. The trim removed 6 bases at V and 3 bases at J, leaving 4 bases unmatched. Looked up from germline, CDR1 is LNHDA and CDR2 is SQIVND (reference sequence).

This rearrangement joins TRBV9 to TRBJ2-7; 9 nucleotides line up with TRBD1. The CDR3 consists of 17 residues. Trimming removed 0 bases from V and 2 bases from J; junction bases left unmatched: 9. CDR1 is SGDLS, CDR2 YYNGEE, per germline. The chain's CDR3 is CASSVGGTGSVTYEQYF. The CDR3 coding sequence is TGTGCCAGCAGCGTAGGTGGGACAGGGTCTGTTACCTACGAGCAGTACTTC. The variable domain in full, completed from reference TRBV9 and TRBJ2-7, reads DSGVTQTPKHLITATGQRVTLRCSPRSGDLSVYWYQQSLDQGLQFLIQYYNGEERAKGNILERFSAQQFPDLHSELNLSSLELGDSALYFCASSVGGTGSVTYEQYFGPGTRLTVT.

The chain links TRBV28 to TRBJ2-7; no definite D call. CDR1 MDHEN and CDR2 SYDVKM come from the germline V gene. Trimming removed 2 bases from V and 2 bases from J, with 13 bases in between. The CDR3 covers 15 residues. CDR3: CASSLIDTFTYEQYF. The CDR3 region has the DNA TGTGCCAGCAGTTTAATAGATACCTTTACCTACGAGCAGTACTTC.

The chain recombines TRBV6-6 with TRBJ1-2, with D possibly matching TRBD1 (6 bases). V was cut by 4 bases and J by 5 bases, with 14 bases left in between. CDR3 length: 14 amino acids. CDR1 MNHNY and CDR2 SVGAGI come from the germline V gene (reference sequence). For the CDR3, the DNA is TGTGCCAGCAGTTTACAACAGGGAGGGTATGGCTACACCTTC. Residues: CASSLQQGGYGYTF.

The chain is built from TRBV9 and TRBJ1-1; D is possibly TRBD1 (5 bases). Germline CDR1 and CDR2: SGDLS and YYNGEE. The CDR3 runs to 13 residues. V lost 2 bases to trimming and J lost 5 bases, with 10 bases between them. In nucleotides, the CDR3 is TGTGCCAGCAGCGTGACAGTGGGAACTGAAGCTTTCTTT. Its translation is CASSVTVGTEAFF.

This rearrangement joins TRBV27 to TRBJ2-7, with D tentatively TRBD1 (6 bases). CDR1 is MNHEY and CDR2 is SMNVEV in the germline V gene (reference sequence). The CDR3 has 13 residues. The V end lost 6 bases, the J end lost 2 bases, and 11 bases lay between the germline ends. CDR3 protein: CASSRGRTYEQYF. DNA for the CDR3: TGTGCCAGCAGCAGGGGAAGGACCTACGAGCAGTACTTC.

The chain is built from TRBV30 and TRBJ2-2; 8 bases agree with TRBD1. The V gene's germline CDR1 is GTSNPN and CDR2 SVGIG (reference sequence). The CDR3 contains 14 residues. Trimming cost V 2 bases and J 3 bases; bases outside gene matches: 2. The CDR3 loop reads CAWSTGGHTGELFF. The CDR3 DNA sequence: TGTGCCTGGAGTACAGGGGGACACACCGGGGAGCTGTTTTTT. The full variable domain, in which reference TRBV30 and TRBJ2-2 provide the parts outside the CDR3, is SQTIHQWPATLVQPVGSPLSLECTVEGTSNPNLYWYRQAAGRGLQLLFYSVGIGQISSEVPQNLSASRPQDRQFILSSKKLLLSDSGFYLCAWSTGGHTGELFFGEGSRLTVL.

The chain employs TRBV6-5 and TRBJ2-1; no definite D call. Trimming pared 6 bases from V and 6 bases from J, leaving 15 bases between. Looked up from germline, CDR1 is MNHEY and CDR2 is SVGAGI. This CDR3 contains 14 residues. This CDR3 is CASSLTTPFNEQFF. CDR3 DNA: TGTGCCAGCAGCCTAACCACTCCTTTCAATGAGCAGTTCTTC.

V gene TRBV14 combines with J gene TRBJ1-2; no firm D call. CDR1 SGHDN and CDR2 FVKESK come from the germline V gene. V lost 3 bases and J 6 bases, leaving 8 bases between the germline ends. There are 12 residues in the CDR3. Here the CDR3 DNA reads TGTGCCAGCAGCCAGGCTGTTCATGGCTACACCTTC. This gives the protein CASSQAVHGYTF.

The genes are TRBV28 and TRBJ1-1, with TRBD1 as a possible D gene (6 bases). This CDR3 has 16 residues. V shed 7 bases and J shed 4 bases, with 22 bases lying between them. Per the germline V gene, CDR1 is MDHEN and CDR2 is SYDVKM. The CDR3: CASTEGGLGLGTEAFF. CDR3 sequence (DNA): TGTGCCAGCACTGAGGGGGGGCTGGGTTTGGGCACTGAAGCTTTCTTT.

The chain links TRBV27 to TRBJ2-6; TRBD1 matches 9 bases. V lost 7 bases to trimming and J lost 3 bases; unmatched junction nucleotides: 19. CDR3 length: 20 residues. CDR1 and CDR2 from the germline V gene are MNHEY and SMNVEV (reference sequence). CDR3 sequence: CASTITTGTGKFSGANVLTF. DNA for the CDR3: TGTGCCAGCACTATCACCACCGGGACAGGGAAATTTAGTGGGGCCAACGTCCTGACTTTC.

This chain links TRBV6-5 with TRBJ1-2, with D unresolved. The CDR3 has 14 residues. V gave up 5 bases and J gave up 3 bases, with 13 bases separating them. CDR1 is MNHEY and CDR2 is SVGAGI in the germline V gene. The CDR3 here is CASSTDREYYGYTF. The CDR3 DNA is TGTGCCAGCAGTACCGACCGGGAGTACTATGGCTACACCTTC.

This sequence joins TRBV7-8 and TRBJ2-3; TRBD2 aligns across 7 bases. CDR1 and CDR2 from the germline V gene are SGHVS and FQNEAQ. This CDR3 is 19 amino acids long. Trimming cost V 0 bases and J 0 bases; bases outside gene matches: 12. The CDR3 nucleotides are TGTGCCAGCAGCTTAGCGTCTACGGGGGGACTAACTAGCACAGATACGCAGTATTTT. Its protein product is CASSLASTGGLTSTDTQYF.

The V call is TRBV9, the J call TRBJ1-2; 10 bases are a match to TRBD1. The junction had 1 base not matched to a gene; V was cut back by 6 bases and J by 5 bases. Germline V gene lookup returns CDR1 SGDLS and CDR2 YYNGEE. The CDR3 covers 12 residues. CDR3 nucleotides: TGTGCCAGCAAGGGACAGGGGTATGGCTACACCTTC. Its translation: CASKGQGYGYTF.